A selection of T cell receptor beta chains follows, all from one sample in a study of shared clonotypes between healthy human individuals. The protocol was immunoSEQ multiplex PCR, while the TCRdb copy is restricted to in-frame clones and leaves out a portion. Of around 2,000,000 clones in the sample, 85% to 95% were seen once. Sequencing was performed on naive CD4+ T cells sorted from blood. These receptors all stem from a man younger than 30 in good health. Both conserved end residues are part of each CDR3. The D gene is left open where the match is weak. The listing skips clone size in some rows; elsewhere it reads once, few, many or a size class.

clone_size	v_call	d_call	j_call	cdr3_aa	cdr3_nt
.	TRBV6-1	TRBD1	TRBJ1-1	CASSRQGVNTEAFF	TGTGCCAGCAGTAGACAGGGGGTGAACACTGAAGCTTTCTTT
few	TRBV7-2	.	TRBJ2-4	CASSLEGRVSRNIQYF	TGTGCCAGCAGCTTAGAGGGACGGGTTTCCAGGAACATTCAGTACTTC
.	TRBV4-3	TRBD2	TRBJ2-1	CASSQEAGGPLEQFF	TGCGCCAGCAGCCAAGAGGCGGGAGGGCCACTTGAGCAGTTCTTC
.	TRBV11-2	TRBD1	TRBJ2-2	CASSPFRRGQIKRTGELFF	TGTGCCAGCAGCCCATTCCGCAGGGGGCAAATTAAGAGAACCGGGGAGCTGTTTTTT
.	TRBV30	.	TRBJ2-2	CAWSVTTNTGELFF	TGTGCCTGGAGTGTTACCACGAACACCGGGGAGCTGTTTTTT
once	TRBV30	.	TRBJ2-1	CAWSQTYNEQFF	TGTGCCTGGTCCCAGACCTACAATGAGCAGTTCTTC
.	TRBV7-2	TRBD1	TRBJ1-6	CASSRDRISPLHF	TGTGCCAGCAGCCGGGACAGGATTTCACCCCTCCACTTT
.	TRBV2	.	TRBJ1-6	CASRSGSDYSPLHF	TGTGCCAGCAGATCGGGATCTGATTATTCACCCCTCCACTTT
.	TRBV2	.	TRBJ2-3	CASSTLGISTDTQYF	TGTGCCAGCAGTACCCTAGGGATTAGCACAGATACGCAGTATTTT
.	TRBV6-5	.	TRBJ2-7	CASITTRVTSYEQYF	TGTGCCAGCATTACGACTAGGGTGACCTCCTACGAGCAGTACTTC
.	TRBV5-1	.	TRBJ2-4	CASSLGGTANIQYF	TGCGCCAGCAGCCTCGGCGGGACGGCAAACATTCAGTACTTC
.	TRBV6-1	.	TRBJ2-7	CASSGGTLPYF	TGTGCCAGCAGTGGAGGGACACTGCCGTACTTC
.	TRBV5-1	.	TRBJ2-2	CASSRDGNTGELFF	TGCGCCAGCAGCAGGGACGGGAACACCGGGGAGCTGTTTTTT
.	TRBV29-1	TRBD2	TRBJ2-5	CSVLAAQETQYF	TGCAGCGTTCTAGCGGCCCAAGAGACCCAGTACTTC
.	TRBV6-6	.	TRBJ2-1	CASSSGRLGNNEQFF	TGTGCCAGCAGTTCGGGGAGGTTAGGCAACAATGAGCAGTTCTTC
few	TRBV5-8	.	TRBJ1-2	CASSHPDRVPYGYTF	TGTGCCAGCAGTCACCCGGACAGAGTTCCCTATGGCTACACCTTC
.	TRBV5-1	.	TRBJ1-3	CASSLDVLGTGNTIYF	TGCGCCAGCAGCTTGGACGTATTGGGTACCGGAAACACCATATATTTT
.	TRBV28	.	TRBJ2-7	CASSLGRVVSYEQYF	TGTGCCAGCAGTTTAGGCAGGGTGGTATCCTACGAGCAGTACTTC
.	TRBV7-2	.	TRBJ2-1	CASSLDSLYNEQFF	TGTGCCAGCAGCCTAGACAGCCTTTACAATGAGCAGTTCTTC
.	TRBV5-1	TRBD1	TRBJ1-2	CASSLDRTNNYGYTF	TGCGCCAGCAGTTTGGACAGGACAAATAACTATGGCTACACCTTC
once	TRBV19	TRBD1	TRBJ2-6	CASSSSGTGSGANVLTF	TGTGCCAGTAGTAGCTCCGGGACAGGGTCTGGGGCCAACGTCCTGACTTTC
.	TRBV27	TRBD2	TRBJ2-2	CASSASGGPNTGELFF	TGTGCCAGCAGCGCAAGCGGGGGGCCGAACACCGGGGAGCTGTTTTTT
.	TRBV7-2	.	TRBJ1-1	CASSRSRAPFAHEAFF	TGTGCCAGCAGCCGAAGCCGGGCCCCTTTTGCCCATGAAGCTTTCTTT
.	TRBV7-2	.	TRBJ2-3	CASSSLALDTQYF	TGTGCCAGCAGCTCTTTAGCGTTGGATACGCAGTATTTT
once	TRBV18	.	TRBJ2-3	CASSPPRTGLSSDTQYF	TGTGCCAGCTCACCACCCAGGACGGGACTCAGCTCAGATACGCAGTATTTT
.	TRBV4-3	.	TRBJ1-5	CASSQESGNQPQHF	TGCGCCAGCAGCCAAGAATCCGGCAATCAGCCCCAGCATTTT
.	TRBV4-3	TRBD1	TRBJ2-6	CASSQLTGAGANVLTF	TGCGCCAGCAGCCAACTAACAGGGGCTGGGGCCAACGTCCTGACTTTC
.	TRBV18	.	TRBJ2-7	CASSPGGGPYEQYF	TGTGCCAGCTCACCGGGTGGGGGTCCCTACGAGCAGTACTTC
.	TRBV28	.	TRBJ2-6	CASSFQRTVTFGANVLTF	TGTGCCAGCAGTTTCCAACGGACTGTTACCTTTGGGGCCAACGTCCTGACTTTC
.	TRBV9	.	TRBJ1-3	CASSVEGTFSGNTIYF	TGTGCCAGCAGCGTAGAAGGCACTTTCTCTGGAAACACCATATATTTT
once	TRBV11-2	.	TRBJ1-2	CASSPGGSHGYTF	TGTGCCAGCAGCCCCGGGGGTTCTCATGGCTACACCTTC
.	TRBV29-1	.	TRBJ2-5	CSAGRGQETQYF	TGCAGCGCAGGGCGAGGCCAAGAGACCCAGTACTTC
.	TRBV5-4	.	TRBJ1-5	CASSPGGNQPQHF	TGTGCCAGCAGCCCAGGCGGCAATCAGCCCCAGCATTTT
.	TRBV7-2	.	TRBJ2-3	CASHQGTDTQYF	TGTGCCAGCCACCAGGGCACAGATACGCAGTATTTT
.	TRBV30	TRBD2	TRBJ2-7	CAWTGGGSYEQYF	TGTGCCTGGACCGGGGGGGGTTCCTACGAGCAGTACTTC
once	TRBV28	TRBD1	TRBJ1-1	CASRPGQTNTEAFF	TGTGCCAGCAGACCGGGACAGACCAACACTGAAGCTTTCTTT
.	TRBV14	.	TRBJ2-7	CASSQVGRELGEQYF	TGTGCCAGCAGCCAAGTGGGTCGGGAGTTAGGCGAGCAGTACTTC
.	TRBV2	.	TRBJ2-7	CASSEDRIYEQYF	TGTGCCAGCAGTGAAGACAGGATCTACGAGCAGTACTTC
.	TRBV7-2	.	TRBJ1-5	CASSFPEGGTINQPQHF	TGTGCCAGCAGCTTCCCTGAAGGGGGGACGATCAATCAGCCCCAGCATTTT
once	TRBV19	TRBD1	TRBJ2-5	CASSSGQGAIVETQYF	TGTGCCAGTAGTTCAGGACAGGGGGCTATAGTAGAGACCCAGTACTTC
.	TRBV18	TRBD1	TRBJ2-5	CASSPPGQGEEQYF	TGTGCCAGCTCACCCCCGGGACAGGGGGAAGAGCAGTACTTC
.	TRBV19	.	TRBJ1-1	CASSLGQSLNTEAFF	TGTGCCAGTAGTCTAGGACAGAGTTTGAACACTGAAGCTTTCTTT
.	TRBV6-7	.	TRBJ2-3	CASTSLRGHLGTDTQYF	TGTGCCAGCACTTCCTTACGGGGACACCTGGGGACAGATACGCAGTATTTT
few	TRBV19	.	TRBJ2-1	CASSSRSERYNEQFF	TGTGCCAGTAGTAGTCGGTCAGAAAGGTACAATGAGCAGTTCTTC
.	TRBV5-1	.	TRBJ1-4	CASSPGATNEKLFF	TGCGCCAGCAGCCCCGGAGCAACTAATGAAAAACTGTTTTTT
.	TRBV7-2	TRBD1	TRBJ2-7	CASSLGQGSSYEQYF	TGTGCCAGCAGCCTAGGACAGGGGTCCTCCTACGAGCAGTACTTC
.	TRBV2	.	TRBJ1-5	CASNPGTADQPQHF	TGTGCCAGCAATCCCGGGACGGCCGATCAGCCCCAGCATTTT
.	TRBV30	.	TRBJ1-2	CAWSVQAAIPYGYTF	TGTGCCTGGAGTGTACAGGCAGCAATACCCTATGGCTACACCTTC
.	TRBV7-9	.	TRBJ2-7	CASSFGGQGEQYF	TGTGCCAGCAGCTTTGGCGGCCAGGGCGAGCAGTACTTC
.	TRBV30	.	TRBJ1-3	CAWRAQGKAGNTIYF	TGTGCCTGGAGGGCACAGGGTAAGGCTGGAAACACCATATATTTT
.	TRBV6-1	TRBD2	TRBJ2-1	CASSLGTSGFDEQFF	TGTGCCAGCAGTTTAGGGACTAGCGGGTTCGATGAGCAGTTCTTC
once	TRBV7-2	.	TRBJ1-1	CASSLRQNTEAFF	TGTGCCAGCAGCTTAAGACAGAACACTGAAGCTTTCTTT
.	TRBV28	.	TRBJ2-6	CASSFSSIGANVLTF	TGTGCCAGCAGTTTTTCCAGTATTGGGGCCAACGTCCTGACTTTC
.	TRBV11-2	TRBD1	TRBJ2-1	CASSLAGTGPYNEQFF	TGTGCCAGCAGCTTAGCAGGGACAGGGCCCTACAATGAGCAGTTCTTC
.	TRBV13	TRBD2	TRBJ2-3	CASSLVPWSSGGNPLTDTQYF	TGTGCCAGCAGCTTAGTCCCGTGGAGTAGCGGGGGGAACCCACTCACAGATACGCAGTATTTT
.	TRBV7-2	.	TRBJ2-3	CASSLSADTQYF	TGTGCCAGCAGCTTATCGGCAGATACGCAGTATTTT
.	TRBV30	.	TRBJ1-1	CAWGQMNTEAFF	TGTGCCTGGGGTCAGATGAACACTGAAGCTTTCTTT
once	TRBV29-1	.	TRBJ2-3	CSVLGGSTDTQYF	TGCAGCGTTCTAGGGGGAAGCACAGATACGCAGTATTTT
.	TRBV11-1	.	TRBJ2-7	CASSAALEQYF	TGTGCCAGCAGCGCCGCCCTCGAGCAGTACTTC